The 21 T cell receptor beta chains presented below share a single source sample, sequenced in a study of OX40 agonist ivuxolimab in advanced cancers. TCRdb's table, derived via immunoSEQ multiplex PCR, lists solely in-frame clones and lacks some. Of about 46,000 clones listed, approximately 80% were seen once; the top ten hold more than 1.5%. The specimen comprised CD4+ or CD8+ T cells sorted from blood, sampled in a trial of the OX40 agonist ivuxolimab. Receptor source: an adult with an advanced solid tumor such as melanoma, head and neck, liver or kidney cancer.

V is TRBV18 and J is TRBJ2-5; no clear D gene. The CDR3 spans 15 residues. The germline V gene has CDR1 KGHSH and CDR2 LQKENI. Trimming took 3 bases from V and 5 from J, leaving 16 bases between them. CDR3 loop: CASSPLLGPAETQYF. In DNA, the CDR3 is TGTGCCAGCTCACCCCTTCTTGGGCCAGCGGAGACCCAGTACTTC.

This clone appeared a few times. The chain uses TRBV19 and TRBJ1-3; D unresolved. Germline CDR1 and CDR2: LNHDA and SQIVND (reference sequence). V dropped 5 bases and J dropped 0 bases, with 14 bases sitting between them. The CDR3 runs to 16 residues. The CDR3 region is CASSLNSAGSGNTIYF. CDR3 nucleotides: TGTGCCAGTAGTTTAAACTCGGCCGGCTCTGGAAACACCATATATTTT.

This chain uses TRBV9 with TRBJ2-7; possible D gene TRBD1, 5 bases. This CDR3 has 15 residues. Trimming left V 0 bases short and J 2 bases short, with 12 bases between. CDR1 is SGDLS, CDR2 YYNGEE, per germline. In DNA, the CDR3 is TGTGCCAGCAGCGTAGGTCAGGGTCTCGCCTACGAGCAGTACTTC. Its translation: CASSVGQGLAYEQYF.

The J gene is TRBJ1-2, the V gene TRBV29-1, with TRBD1 matching 12 bases. The CDR3 is 17 residues long. V was clipped by 1 base and J by 2 bases; unmatched bases: 8. CDR1 and CDR2 from the germline V gene are SQVTM and ANQGSEA. The chain's CDR3 is CSVEVSPGQGANYGYTF. CDR3 nucleotides: TGCAGCGTTGAAGTTTCTCCGGGACAGGGGGCGAACTATGGCTACACCTTC. The full variable domain, rest sourced from reference TRBV29-1 and TRBJ1-2, is SAVISQKPSRDICQRGTSLTIQCQVDSQVTMMFWYRQQPGQSLTLIATANQGSEATYESGFVIDKFPISRPNLTFSTLTVSNMSPEDSSIYLCSVEVSPGQGANYGYTFGSGTRLTVV.

CDR3 region: CASSLPGTGGRNEQFF. As DNA, the CDR3 is TGTGCCAGCAGCTTACCCGGGACAGGGGGCCGGAATGAGCAGTTCTTC. This rearrangement joins TRBV5-6 to TRBJ2-1; 12 bases agree with TRBD1. Germline V gene lookup returns CDR1 SGHDT and CDR2 YYEEEE. The CDR3 is made up of 16 amino acids. The junction had 7 bases not matched to a gene; V was cut back by 2 bases and J by 7 bases.

The table lists this clone with a count of one. The chain combines TRBV6-5 with TRBJ1-6; D unclear. The germline CDR1 and CDR2 sequences are MNHEY and SVGAGI. Trimming took off 6 bases at V and 13 bases at J, with 22 bases between the two ends. This CDR3 is built from 15 residues. The CDR3 reads CASRPRRAVSRPLHF. CDR3 sequence (DNA): TGTGCCAGCAGACCCCGGAGGGCAGTCTCGAGGCCCCTCCACTTT.

The rearrangement uses TRBV12-5 and TRBJ1-1, with 7 nucleotides matching TRBD1. V trimming: 1 base; J trimming: 1 base; junction bases outside the gene matches: 12. Germline values: CDR1 LGHNT, CDR2 FRNRAP. The CDR3 covers 18 residues. Here the CDR3 DNA reads TGTGCTAGTGGTTTGGAAAGGGATTTTGAGGGGGCGAACACTGAAGCTTTCTTT. Translation gives CASGLERDFEGANTEAFF.

This clone was detected only a few times. V and J are TRBV7-9 and TRBJ1-1, with a possible D match to TRBD1 (5 bases). Germline assignment: CDR1 SEHNR and CDR2 FQNEAQ (reference sequence). The CDR3 loop spans 12 amino acids. V dropped 4 bases and J dropped 2 bases, with 5 bases sitting between them. Here the CDR3 reads CASSWDNTEAFF. The DNA of the CDR3 is TGTGCCAGCAGCTGGGACAACACTGAAGCTTTCTTT.

This sequence joins TRBV5-1 and TRBJ1-1; D is ambiguous. Trimming cost V 5 bases and J 1 base, with 9 bases left between them. Germline V gene data show CDR1 as SGHRS and CDR2 as YFSETQ. The CDR3 runs to 13 residues. CDR3 region: CASRKDPNTEAFF. CDR3 DNA: TGCGCCAGCAGAAAGGACCCGAACACTGAAGCTTTCTTT.

The genes are TRBV5-6 and TRBJ2-3, with TRBD2 matching over 11 bases. The CDR3 runs to 16 residues. V was pared by 4 bases and J by 3 bases, with 7 bases of the junction left unmatched. Looked up from germline, CDR1 is SGHDT and CDR2 is YYEEEE. CDR3 nucleotide sequence: TGTGCCAGCAGCCCCCAACTAGCGGGGGTTACAGATACGCAGTATTTT. It specifies CASSPQLAGVTDTQYF. The full variable domain, its missing parts supplied by reference TRBV5-6 and TRBJ2-3, is DAGVTQSPTHLIKTRGQQVTLRCSPKSGHDTVSWYQQALGQGPQFIFQYYEEEERQRGNFPDRFSGHQFPNYSSELNVNALLLGDSALYLCASSPQLAGVTDTQYFGPGTRLTVL.

The chain is built from TRBV2 and TRBJ2-3; D gene ambiguous. The CDR3 is 15 residues long. Germline V lookup: CDR1 SNHLY, CDR2 FYNNEI. V was cut by 4 bases and J by 2 bases, with 13 bases left in between. Here the CDR3 DNA reads TGTGCCAGCAGTGTTACAGCACAACCCACAGATACGCAGTATTTT. Its protein product is CASSVTAQPTDTQYF.

The V gene is TRBV6-1, the J gene TRBJ1-2; D unclear. Germline CDR1 MNHNS, CDR2 SASEGT. V was cut by 3 bases and J by 0 bases, with 11 bases left in between. This CDR3 has 15 amino acids. CDR3 amino acids: CASSDEGEANYGYTF. CDR3 nucleotide sequence: TGTGCCAGCAGTGATGAGGGCGAAGCTAACTATGGCTACACCTTC.

The chain employs TRBV2 and TRBJ2-2, with TRBD1 matching 9 bases. V trimming: 2 bases; J trimming: 4 bases; junction bases outside the gene matches: 2. Germline lookup yields CDR1 SNHLY and CDR2 FYNNEI. The CDR3 has 15 amino acids. The CDR3 sequence is CASSETGGGTGELFF. CDR3 DNA sequence: TGTGCCAGCAGTGAAACAGGGGGCGGCACCGGGGAGCTGTTTTTT.

This sequence joins TRBV23-1 and TRBJ2-7, with D possibly matching TRBD1 (6 bases). TRBV23-1 is given ORF status, its function remaining uncertain. CDR3 size: 17 residues. V lost 3 bases and J lost 0, with 18 bases in between. The CDR3 DNA reads TGCGCCAGCAGTCAGGGGACGGGGACAATGAGCTCCTACGAGCAGTACTTC. Protein: CASSQGTGTMSSYEQYF.

The V call is TRBV5-1, the J call TRBJ1-1, with a tentative D call TRBD1 (6 bases). Trimming took off 4 bases at V and 2 bases at J, with 15 bases between the two ends. This CDR3 contains 15 residues. Looked up from germline, CDR1 is SGHRS and CDR2 is YFSETQ. The chain's CDR3 is CASSQTGQFNTEAFF. Here the CDR3 DNA reads TGCGCCAGCAGCCAAACTGGACAGTTTAACACTGAAGCTTTCTTT.

The chain links TRBV7-8 to TRBJ1-3, with D perhaps TRBD1 (6 bases). This CDR3 region has 14 residues. V lost 1 base and J lost 2, with 6 bases in between. Germline CDR1 and CDR2: SGHVS and FQNEAQ. CDR3 amino acids: CASSLGTAGNTIYF. The DNA of the CDR3 is TGTGCCAGCAGCTTAGGGACAGCTGGAAACACCATATATTTT. The complete variable domain, with remaining parts taken from reference TRBV7-8 and TRBJ1-3, reads GAGVSQSPRYKVAKRGQDVALRCDPISGHVSLFWYQQALGQGPEFLTYFQNEAQLDKSGLPSDRFFAERPEGSVSTLKIQRTQQEDSAVYLCASSLGTAGNTIYFGEGSWLTVV.

This chain joins TRBV5-4 and TRBJ2-5, with 11 positions matching TRBD1. The J call may be mistaken, given a closer DNA end match to TRBJ2-7. This CDR3 spans 14 amino acids. Germline V gives CDR1 SGHNT, CDR2 YYREEE (reference sequence). The CDR3 DNA reads as TGTGCCAGCAGCAACCGGGACAGGGGGGCCGAGCAGTACTTC. Protein product: CASSNRDRGAEQYF.

A few counts support this clone. The CDR3 DNA sequence: TGTGCCAGCAGTGTGGGCCAGGGTGGTGGCTACACCTTC. It specifies CASSVGQGGGYTF. The chain recombines TRBV2 with TRBJ1-2; TRBD1 is a possible D gene (5 bases). The CDR3 extends over 13 amino acids. CDR1 is SNHLY and CDR2 is FYNNEI in the germline V gene. V gave up 4 bases and J gave up 7 bases, with 13 bases separating them.

V usage is TRBV5-5 and J usage is TRBJ1-6; TRBD1 agrees at 12 bases. In germline, CDR1 is SGHKS, CDR2 YYEKEE (reference sequence). The CDR3 extends over 17 amino acids. V lost 4 bases, J lost 7 bases, and 9 bases stayed unmatched. CDR3 nucleotides: TGTGCCAGCAGCCCGGGACAGGGGGCGAGAGGAAATTCACCCCTCCACTTT. It encodes CASSPGQGARGNSPLHF.

V usage is TRBV30 and J usage is TRBJ1-1; D is possibly TRBD1 (5 bases). The germline V gene encodes CDR1 GTSNPN and CDR2 SVGIG (reference sequence). V was cut by 5 bases and J by 3 bases, with 10 bases left in between. The CDR3 is made up of 12 amino acids. CDR3 coding DNA: TGTGCCTGGGTCCCGGGACACACTGAAGCTTTCTTT. Protein: CAWVPGHTEAFF.

This clone has more than one count but fewer than ten. The chain uses TRBV7-6 and TRBJ2-2; D may be TRBD1 (5 bases). Trimming pared 4 bases from V and 1 base from J, leaving 7 bases between. This CDR3 has 14 residues. Germline assignment: CDR1 SGHVS and CDR2 FNYEAQ. CDR3 loop: CASSSRENTGELFF. The CDR3 bases are TGTGCCAGCAGCTCCAGGGAGAACACCGGGGAGCTGTTTTTT.